This entry is about one T cell receptor beta chain. Its antigen is undetermined. For the second PCR, which ran for roughly 7 to 11 cycles, a sample-barcoded 5' primer and a J-beta primer mix were used. All cDNA molecules were each tagged by a template-switch adaptor with 12 random nucleotides. TCRdb fed the 5' RACE reads into MiXCR, producing one record per CDR3 protein. The profile shows roughly 1,700,000 distinct CDR3 sequences, roughly 28% of them singletons. This entry is derived from a study of blood T cells in healthy people across ages. Whole-study findings and limits: With donor CMV status unknown, expanded clonotype changes were possibly confounded.

The sequence was collected from a woman in her 30s in good health. Input material: blood.

The CDR3 is CSARISSRAGANVLTF. CDR3 DNA: TGCAGTGCTAGAATAAGTAGCAGGGCTGGGGCCAACGTCCTGACTTTC. This chain connects TRBV20-1 to TRBJ2-6; tentatively, D is TRBD1 (5 bases). V lost 2 bases to trimming and J lost 2 bases, with 13 bases between them. Germline CDR1 DFQATT, CDR2 SNEGSKA (reference sequence). This CDR3 contains 16 residues.